Each of the 14 T cell receptor beta chains below was sequenced from the same sample in a study of CD8 T cells in Susac syndrome. Random hexamers were used to reverse transcribe an amount of roughly 0.5 to 1 ug RNA. TCRdb independently ran MiXCR on the immunoSEQ multiplex PCR reads; one entry per CDR3 protein. The sample shows about 300,000 distinct CDR3 sequences, 85% of them seen only once. The sequencing sample was made of CD8+ T cells from PBMCs. The receptors come from a human donor with multiple sclerosis.

The rearrangement uses TRBV27 and TRBJ2-7; 8 nucleotides match TRBD2. The germline gives CDR1 MNHEY, CDR2 SMNVEV (reference sequence). Trimming took 6 bases from V and 1 from J; bases not matched to a gene: 11. CDR3 length equals 16 residues. In DNA, the CDR3 is TGTGCCAGCAGCCCCGGCACCGGGACTAGATCCTACGAGCAGTACTTC. Translation: CASSPGTGTRSYEQYF.

The chain has TRBV6-2 or TRBV6-3 and TRBJ2-1; D not certain. CDR1 MNHEY and CDR2 SVGEGT come from the germline V gene. Trimming left V 2 bases short and J 15 bases short, with 8 bases between. The CDR3 is made up of 10 amino acids. CDR3 protein: CASSYGRVFF. DNA of the CDR3: TGTGCCAGCAGTTACGGGCGTGTGTTCTTC.

The chain links TRBV5-5 to TRBJ1-2; 7 nucleotides agree with TRBD1. This CDR3 comprises 14 residues. The germline gives CDR1 SGHKS, CDR2 YYEKEE (reference sequence). V lost 4 bases and J lost 6; bases outside the gene matches: 9. The CDR3 nucleotides read TGTGCCAGCAGCCGAACGACAGGGAAGGATGGCTACACCTTC. This gives the protein CASSRTTGKDGYTF.

CDR3 coding DNA: TGTGCCACCAGTGTTCATTCCGGGGAGCTGTTTTTT. It translates to CATSVHSGELFF. This sequence joins TRBV24-1 and TRBJ2-2; D call uncertain. There are 12 residues in the CDR3. V gave up 5 bases and J gave up 6 bases, with 6 bases separating them. Germline CDR1 reads KGHDR; CDR2 reads SFDVKD.

The rearrangement links TRBV20-1 to TRBJ1-2, with unresolved D. This CDR3 is built from 14 residues. Germline V gene data show CDR1 as DFQATT and CDR2 as SNEGSKA (reference sequence). With 0 bases removed from V and 4 bases from J, the gap between germline ends came to 12 bases. CDR3 in DNA: TGCAGTGCTAGAGATACCAGGACCGGCTATGGCTACACCTTC. This encodes CSARDTRTGYGYTF.

The V and J genes are TRBV12-3 or TRBV12-4 and TRBJ2-7, with 12 nucleotides matching TRBD1. The CDR3 is made up of 15 amino acids. The V and J ends lost 5 bases and 2 bases, in that order; junction bases with no gene match: 4. The CDR3 sequence is CASSNRDRGPYEQYF. The CDR3, as DNA: TGTGCCAGCAGTAACCGGGACAGGGGGCCCTACGAGCAGTACTTC.

The chain has TRBV27 and TRBJ2-1; 8 bases agree with TRBD2. Germline CDR1 and CDR2: MNHEY and SMNVEV (reference sequence). The CDR3 is 15 residues long. V was clipped by 8 bases and J by 6 bases; unmatched bases: 12. The CDR3, as DNA: TGTGCCAGCCTGAGGGTGTCGGGAGGGCGCAATGAGCAGTTCTTC. Translating gives CASLRVSGGRNEQFF.

This clonotype was detected a few times. V gene TRBV7-6 combines with J gene TRBJ1-1; 8 bases match TRBD1. This CDR3 spans 15 amino acids. The trim removed 4 bases at V and 5 bases at J, leaving 9 bases unmatched. The germline V gene has CDR1 SGHVS and CDR2 FNYEAQ. CDR3 sequence reads: CASSYLTGDGTEAFF. CDR3 bases: TGTGCCAGCAGCTACTTGACAGGGGATGGGACTGAAGCTTTCTTT. Combining the CDR3 with reference TRBV7-6 and TRBJ1-1 gives the whole variable domain GAGVSQSPRYKVTKRGQDVALRCDPISGHVSLYWYRQALGQGPEFLTYFNYEAQQDKSGLPNDRFSAERPEGSISTLTIQRTEQRDSAMYRCASSYLTGDGTEAFFGQGTRLTVV.

This clonotype was counted only a few times. This chain links TRBV19 with TRBJ1-2, with a weak D call TRBD1 (6 bases). V lost 6 bases, J lost 7 bases, and 12 bases lay in between. Germline V gene data show CDR1 as LNHDA and CDR2 as SQIVND (reference sequence). The CDR3 spans 12 residues. The CDR3 DNA reads TGTGCCAGTAGCCTGACAGGCGGTGGCTACACCTTC. Protein product: CASSLTGGGYTF.

CDR3 protein: CASSPWTVLMNTEAFF. CDR3 bases: TGTGCCAGCAGCCCCTGGACAGTTCTGATGAACACTGAAGCTTTCTTT. This chain joins TRBV5-6 and TRBJ1-1; tentative D call: TRBD1 (6 bases). Germline loops: CDR1 SGHDT, CDR2 YYEEEE. Trimming cost V 4 bases and J 0 bases, with 16 bases left between them. The CDR3 spans 16 residues.

The chain combines TRBV7-9 with TRBJ2-1; D is possibly TRBD1 or TRBD2 (5 bases each). The CDR3 has 16 residues. In germline, CDR1 is SEHNR, CDR2 FQNEAQ (reference sequence). Trimming took 6 bases from V and 2 from J, leaving 17 bases between them. The CDR3 DNA sequence: TGTGCCAGCAGTTCGACCGATCGAGGGGCCTACAATGAGCAGTTCTTC. It translates to CASSSTDRGAYNEQFF. The full variable domain, in which reference TRBV7-9 and TRBJ2-1 provide the parts outside the CDR3, is DTGVSQNPRHKITKRGQNVTFRCDPISEHNRLYWYRQTLGQGPEFLTYFQNEAQLEKSRLLSDRFSAERPKGSFSTLEIQRTEQGDSAMYLCASSSTDRGAYNEQFFGPGTRLTVL.

This clonotype occurred a few times. The V call is TRBV12-3 or TRBV12-4, the J call TRBJ2-7; D not certain. With 1 base removed from V and 2 bases from J, the gap between germline ends came to 6 bases. The CDR3 totals 13 residues. The chain's CDR3 is CASSLGEPYEQYF. DNA for the CDR3: TGTGCCAGCAGTTTAGGGGAACCCTACGAGCAGTACTTC.

The chain joins TRBV5-4 to TRBJ2-1; D gene ambiguous. Germline V gene data show CDR1 as SGHNT and CDR2 as YYREEE (reference sequence). There are 15 residues in the CDR3. V was cut by 7 bases and J by 0 bases, with 14 bases left in between. The CDR3 nucleotides read TGTGCCAGCGGCGACTCCACCGGCTCCTACAATGAGCAGTTCTTC. It encodes CASGDSTGSYNEQFF.

This chain uses TRBV6-5 with TRBJ2-7; D call uncertain. CDR3 length equals 15 residues. Trimming removed 5 bases from V and 2 bases from J, with 16 bases in between. From germline, CDR1 is MNHEY and CDR2 SVGAGI. The CDR3 loop is CASSSSQSPTYEQYF. The CDR3 DNA follows: TGTGCCAGCAGTAGCTCCCAGAGCCCTACCTACGAGCAGTACTTC.